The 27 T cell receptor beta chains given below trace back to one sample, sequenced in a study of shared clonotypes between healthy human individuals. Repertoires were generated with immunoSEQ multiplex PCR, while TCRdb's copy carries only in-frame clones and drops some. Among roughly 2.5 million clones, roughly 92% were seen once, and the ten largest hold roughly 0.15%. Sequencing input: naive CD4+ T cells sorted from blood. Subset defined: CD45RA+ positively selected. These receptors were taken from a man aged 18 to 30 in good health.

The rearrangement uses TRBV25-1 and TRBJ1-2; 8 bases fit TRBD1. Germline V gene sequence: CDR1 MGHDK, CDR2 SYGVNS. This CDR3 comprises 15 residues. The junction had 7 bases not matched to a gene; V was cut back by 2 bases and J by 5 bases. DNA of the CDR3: TGTGCCAGCAGTGAAGGAGGACAGGGAACGTATGGCTACACCTTC. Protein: CASSEGGQGTYGYTF.

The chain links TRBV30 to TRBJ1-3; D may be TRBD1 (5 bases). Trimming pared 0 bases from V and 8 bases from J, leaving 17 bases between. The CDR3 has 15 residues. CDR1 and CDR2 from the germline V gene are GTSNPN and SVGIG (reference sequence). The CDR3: CAWSVLRQGADTIYF. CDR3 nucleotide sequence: TGTGCCTGGAGTGTACTCCGACAAGGGGCCGACACCATATATTTT.

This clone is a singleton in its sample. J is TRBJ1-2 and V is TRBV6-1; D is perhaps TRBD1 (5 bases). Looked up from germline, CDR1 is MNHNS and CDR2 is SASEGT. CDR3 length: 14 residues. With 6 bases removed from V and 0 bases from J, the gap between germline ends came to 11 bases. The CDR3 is CASRTGHTNYGYTF. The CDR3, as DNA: TGTGCCAGCAGAACAGGTCATACTAACTATGGCTACACCTTC.

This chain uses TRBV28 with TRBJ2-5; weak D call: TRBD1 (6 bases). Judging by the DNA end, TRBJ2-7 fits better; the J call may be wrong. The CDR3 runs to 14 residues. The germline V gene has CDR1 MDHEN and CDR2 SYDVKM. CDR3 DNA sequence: TGTGCCAGCAGGACGCAGGGGTCGTCCTACGAGCAGTACTTC. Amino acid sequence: CASRTQGSSYEQYF.

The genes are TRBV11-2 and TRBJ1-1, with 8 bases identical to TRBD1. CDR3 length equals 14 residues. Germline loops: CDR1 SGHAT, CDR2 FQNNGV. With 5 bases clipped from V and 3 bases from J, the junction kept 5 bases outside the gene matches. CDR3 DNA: TGTGCCAGCAGCCTGACCAGGGGGCACACTGAAGCTTTCTTT. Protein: CASSLTRGHTEAFF.

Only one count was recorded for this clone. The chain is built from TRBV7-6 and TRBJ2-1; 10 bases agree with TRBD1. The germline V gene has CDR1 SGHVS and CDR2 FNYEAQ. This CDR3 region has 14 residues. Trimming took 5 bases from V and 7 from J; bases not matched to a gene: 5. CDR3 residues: CASSLGQGGNEQFF. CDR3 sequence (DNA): TGTGCCAGCAGCCTTGGACAGGGGGGGAATGAGCAGTTCTTC.

CDR3 loop: CASSYRIQSGYEQYF. The CDR3 coding sequence is TGTGCCAGCAGTTACCGAATCCAGTCCGGCTACGAGCAGTACTTC. The rearrangement joins TRBV6-5 to TRBJ2-7; D is undetermined. CDR3 length equals 15 residues. The germline V gene has CDR1 MNHEY and CDR2 SVGAGI. Trimming stripped 2 bases from V and 3 bases from J, with 14 bases between.

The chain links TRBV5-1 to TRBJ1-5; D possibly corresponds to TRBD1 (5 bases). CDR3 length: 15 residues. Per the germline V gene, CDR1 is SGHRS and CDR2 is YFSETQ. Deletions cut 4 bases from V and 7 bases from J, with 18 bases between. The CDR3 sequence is CASSPSPGGEQPQHF. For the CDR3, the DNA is TGCGCCAGCAGCCCGTCGCCGGGAGGGGAGCAGCCCCAGCATTTT.

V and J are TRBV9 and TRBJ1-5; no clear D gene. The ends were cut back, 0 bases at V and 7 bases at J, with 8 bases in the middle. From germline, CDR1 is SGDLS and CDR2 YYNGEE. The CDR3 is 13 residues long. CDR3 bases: TGTGCCAGCAGCGTAGCCGCCAACCAGCCCCAGCATTTT. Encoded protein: CASSVAANQPQHF.

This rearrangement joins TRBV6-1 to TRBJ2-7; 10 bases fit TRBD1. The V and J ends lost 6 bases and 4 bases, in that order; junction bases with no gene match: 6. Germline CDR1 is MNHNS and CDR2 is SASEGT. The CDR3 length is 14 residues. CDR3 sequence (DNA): TGTGCCAGCAGCACAACGGGACAGGGGTACGAGCAGTACTTC. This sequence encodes CASSTTGQGYEQYF.

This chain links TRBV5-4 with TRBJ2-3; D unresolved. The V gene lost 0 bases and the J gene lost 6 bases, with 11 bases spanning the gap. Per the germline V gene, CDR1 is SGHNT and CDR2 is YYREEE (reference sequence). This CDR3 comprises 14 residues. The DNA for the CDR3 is TGTGCCAGCAGCTTGGCGGTAGTCGGGGATACGCAGTATTTT. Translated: CASSLAVVGDTQYF. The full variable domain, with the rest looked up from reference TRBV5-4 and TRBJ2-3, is ETGVTQSPTHLIKTRGQQVTLRCSSQSGHNTVSWYQQALGQGPQFIFQYYREEENGRGNFPPRFSGLQFPNYSSELNVNALELDDSALYLCASSLAVVGDTQYFGPGTRLTVL.

DNA of the CDR3: TGTGCCAGTAGTACCCGAAGGGGTTTTCATGAAAAACTGTTTTTT. Amino acid sequence: CASSTRRGFHEKLFF. The chain joins TRBV19 to TRBJ1-4, with D tentatively TRBD1 (5 bases). V lost 4 bases to trimming and J lost 6 bases, with 15 bases between them. This CDR3 spans 15 amino acids. Germline CDR1 reads LNHDA; CDR2 reads SQIVND (reference sequence).

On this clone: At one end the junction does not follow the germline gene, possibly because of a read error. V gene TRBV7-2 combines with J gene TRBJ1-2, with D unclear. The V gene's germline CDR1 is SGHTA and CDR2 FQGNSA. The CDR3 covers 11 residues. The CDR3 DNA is TGTGCCAGCAGTTCTCGGCCGGACTACGCATTC. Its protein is CASSSRPDYAF.

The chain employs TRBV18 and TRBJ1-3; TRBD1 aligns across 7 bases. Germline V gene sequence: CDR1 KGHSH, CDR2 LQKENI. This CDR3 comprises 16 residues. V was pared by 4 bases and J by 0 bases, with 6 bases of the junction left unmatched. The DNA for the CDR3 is TGTGCCAGCTCACGACAGGACAGGAGCTCTGGAAACACCATATATTTT. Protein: CASSRQDRSSGNTIYF.

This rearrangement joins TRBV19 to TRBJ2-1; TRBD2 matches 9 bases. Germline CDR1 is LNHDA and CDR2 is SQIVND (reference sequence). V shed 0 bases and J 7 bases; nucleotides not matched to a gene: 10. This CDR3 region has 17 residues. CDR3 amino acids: CASSIDPGTSRRNEQFF. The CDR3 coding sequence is TGTGCCAGTAGTATAGACCCCGGGACTAGCAGGCGGAATGAGCAGTTCTTC.

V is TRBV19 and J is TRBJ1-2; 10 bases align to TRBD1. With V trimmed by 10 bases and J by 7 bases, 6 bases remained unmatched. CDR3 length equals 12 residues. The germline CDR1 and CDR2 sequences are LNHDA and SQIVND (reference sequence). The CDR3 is CATAGQGSGYTF. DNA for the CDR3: TGTGCCACCGCGGGACAGGGGTCTGGCTACACCTTC.

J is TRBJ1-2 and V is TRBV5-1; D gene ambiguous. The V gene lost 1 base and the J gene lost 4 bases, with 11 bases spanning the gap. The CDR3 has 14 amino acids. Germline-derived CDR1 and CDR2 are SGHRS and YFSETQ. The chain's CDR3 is CASSLTDTIYGYTF. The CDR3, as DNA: TGCGCCAGCAGCTTGACAGACACCATCTATGGCTACACCTTC.

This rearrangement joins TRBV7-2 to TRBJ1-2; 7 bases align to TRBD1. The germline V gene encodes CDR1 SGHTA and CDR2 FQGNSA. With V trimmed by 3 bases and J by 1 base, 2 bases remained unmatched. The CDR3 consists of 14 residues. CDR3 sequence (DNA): TGTGCCAGCAGCTTTAGGGGGCTTAACTATGGCTACACCTTC. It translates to CASSFRGLNYGYTF. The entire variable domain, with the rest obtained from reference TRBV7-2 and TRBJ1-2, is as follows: GAGVSQSPSNKVTEKGKDVELRCDPISGHTALYWYRQSLGQGLEFLIYFQGNSAPDKSGLPSDRFSAERTGGSVSTLTIQRTQQEDSAVYLCASSFRGLNYGYTFGSGTRLTVV.

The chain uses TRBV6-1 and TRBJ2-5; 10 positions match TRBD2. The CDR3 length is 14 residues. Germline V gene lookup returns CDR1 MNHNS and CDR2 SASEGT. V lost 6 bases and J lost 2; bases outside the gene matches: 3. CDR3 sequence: CASRAGGTQETQYF. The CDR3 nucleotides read TGTGCCAGCAGAGCGGGGGGGACACAAGAGACCCAGTACTTC.

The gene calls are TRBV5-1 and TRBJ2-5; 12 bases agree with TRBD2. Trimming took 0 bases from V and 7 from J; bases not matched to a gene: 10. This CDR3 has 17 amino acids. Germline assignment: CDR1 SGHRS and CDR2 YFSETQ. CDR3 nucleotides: TGCGCCAGCAGCTTGGAACCCGTGACTAGCGGGAGAGGGACCCAGTACTTC. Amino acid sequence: CASSLEPVTSGRGTQYF.

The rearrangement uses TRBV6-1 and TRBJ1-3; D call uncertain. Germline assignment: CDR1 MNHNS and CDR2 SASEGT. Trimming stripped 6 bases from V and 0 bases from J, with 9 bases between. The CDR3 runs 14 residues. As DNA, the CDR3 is TGTGCCAGCAGGTCGCTTAGCTCTGGAAACACCATATATTTT. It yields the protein CASRSLSSGNTIYF.

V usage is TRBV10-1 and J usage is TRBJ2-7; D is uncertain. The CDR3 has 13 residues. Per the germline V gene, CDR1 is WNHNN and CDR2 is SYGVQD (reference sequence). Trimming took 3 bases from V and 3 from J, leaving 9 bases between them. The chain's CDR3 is CASSDGRGYEQYF. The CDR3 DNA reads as TGCGCCAGCAGTGATGGCCGAGGCTACGAGCAGTACTTC.

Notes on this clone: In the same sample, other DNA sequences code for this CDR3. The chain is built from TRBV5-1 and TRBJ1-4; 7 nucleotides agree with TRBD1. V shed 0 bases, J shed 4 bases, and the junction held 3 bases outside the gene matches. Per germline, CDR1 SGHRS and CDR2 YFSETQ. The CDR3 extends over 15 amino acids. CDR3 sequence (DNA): TGCGCCAGCAGCTTGGAAGGGGGCGTTAATGAAAAACTGTTTTTT. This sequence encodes CASSLEGGVNEKLFF.

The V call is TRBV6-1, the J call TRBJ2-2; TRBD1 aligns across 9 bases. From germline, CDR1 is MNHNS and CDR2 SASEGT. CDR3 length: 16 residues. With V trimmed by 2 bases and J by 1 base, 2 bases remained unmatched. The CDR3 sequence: CASSEWGQGNTGELFF. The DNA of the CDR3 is TGTGCCAGCAGTGAATGGGGACAGGGGAACACCGGGGAGCTGTTTTTT.

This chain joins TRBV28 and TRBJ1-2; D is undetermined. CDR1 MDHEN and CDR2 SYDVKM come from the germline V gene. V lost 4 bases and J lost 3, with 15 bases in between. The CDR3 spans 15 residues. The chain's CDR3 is CASSSSWDYHYGYTF. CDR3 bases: TGTGCCAGCAGTTCATCATGGGATTACCACTATGGCTACACCTTC.

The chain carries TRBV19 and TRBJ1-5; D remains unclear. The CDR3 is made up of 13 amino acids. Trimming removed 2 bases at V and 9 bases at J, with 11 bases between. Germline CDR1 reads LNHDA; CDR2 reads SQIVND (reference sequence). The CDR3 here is CASSINGPGPQHF. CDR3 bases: TGTGCCAGTAGTATAAATGGGCCTGGGCCCCAGCATTTT.

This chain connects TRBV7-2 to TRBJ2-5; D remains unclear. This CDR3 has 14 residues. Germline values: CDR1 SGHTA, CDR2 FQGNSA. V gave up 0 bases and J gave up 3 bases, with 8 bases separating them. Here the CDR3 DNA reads TGTGCCAGCAGCTTAGCCGTCTTTGAAGAGACCCAGTACTTC. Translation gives CASSLAVFEETQYF.